The entry that follows covers one T cell receptor beta chain sequence. Method: immunoSEQ multiplex PCR; TCRdb's copy keeps in-frame clones and lacks some. This repertoire shows some 70,000 clones, 91% found once; its top ten account for roughly 5%. The record originates from a study of technical replicates of blood from a few donors. The source material was PBMCs. This receptor was identified in a human donor in good health. Some clones in this sample may be carry-over from other donors' samples.

The CDR3 here is CASSTRQGQGTEAFF. The CDR3 DNA follows: TGTGCCAGCAGCACCCGGCAGGGACAGGGGACTGAAGCTTTCTTT. The genes are TRBV7-6 and TRBJ1-1; 10 bases match TRBD1. The CDR3 length is 15 residues. The germline V gene has CDR1 SGHVS and CDR2 FNYEAQ. V dropped 5 bases and J dropped 5; count of bases not matched to a gene: 8.